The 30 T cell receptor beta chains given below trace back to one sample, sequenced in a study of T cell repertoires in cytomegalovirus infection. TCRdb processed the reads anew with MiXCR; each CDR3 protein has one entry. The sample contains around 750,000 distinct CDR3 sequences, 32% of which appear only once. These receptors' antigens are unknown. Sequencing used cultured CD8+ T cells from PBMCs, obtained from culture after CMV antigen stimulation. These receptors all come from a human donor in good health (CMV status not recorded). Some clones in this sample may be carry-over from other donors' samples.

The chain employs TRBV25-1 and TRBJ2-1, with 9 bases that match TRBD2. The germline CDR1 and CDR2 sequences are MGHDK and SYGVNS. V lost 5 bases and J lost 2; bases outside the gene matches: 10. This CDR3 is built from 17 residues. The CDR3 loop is CASSPRAGGLTYNEQFF. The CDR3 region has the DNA TGTGCCAGCAGTCCTCGAGCGGGGGGCCTCACCTACAATGAGCAGTTCTTC.

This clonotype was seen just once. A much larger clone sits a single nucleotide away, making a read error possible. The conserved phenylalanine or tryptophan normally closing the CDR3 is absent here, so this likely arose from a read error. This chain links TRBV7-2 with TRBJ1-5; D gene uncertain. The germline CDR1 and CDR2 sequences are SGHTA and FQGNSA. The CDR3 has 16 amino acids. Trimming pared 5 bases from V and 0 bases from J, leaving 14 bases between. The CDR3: CASSPGVDYSNQPQHV. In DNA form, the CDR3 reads TGTGCCAGCAGCCCGGGAGTAGACTATAGCAATCAGCCCCAGCATGTT.

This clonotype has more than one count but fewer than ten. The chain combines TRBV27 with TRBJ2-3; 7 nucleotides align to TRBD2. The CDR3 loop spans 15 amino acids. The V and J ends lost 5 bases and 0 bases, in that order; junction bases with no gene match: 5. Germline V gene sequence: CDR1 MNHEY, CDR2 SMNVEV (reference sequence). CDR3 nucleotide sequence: TGTGCCAGCAGTCCTAGCGGCTATAGCACAGATACGCAGTATTTT. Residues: CASSPSGYSTDTQYF.

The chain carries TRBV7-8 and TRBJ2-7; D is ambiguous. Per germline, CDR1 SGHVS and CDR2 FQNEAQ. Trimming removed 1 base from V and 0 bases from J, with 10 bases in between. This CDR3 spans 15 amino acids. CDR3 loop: CASSLGAAGSYEQYF. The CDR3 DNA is TGTGCCAGCAGCTTAGGGGCCGCCGGCTCCTACGAGCAGTACTTC.

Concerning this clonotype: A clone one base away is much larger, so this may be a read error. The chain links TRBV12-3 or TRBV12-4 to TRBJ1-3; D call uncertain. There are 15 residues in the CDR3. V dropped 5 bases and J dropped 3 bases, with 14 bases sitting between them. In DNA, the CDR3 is TGTGCCAGCAGTGCCTCGATGAGTTTTGGAAACACCATATATTTT. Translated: CASSASMSFGNTIYF.

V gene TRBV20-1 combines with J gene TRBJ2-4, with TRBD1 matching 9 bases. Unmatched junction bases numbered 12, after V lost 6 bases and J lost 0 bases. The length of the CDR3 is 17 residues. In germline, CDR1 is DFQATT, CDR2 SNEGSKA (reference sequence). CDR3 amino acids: CSARGQGLQLAKNIQYF. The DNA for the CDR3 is TGCAGTGCCCGGGGACAGGGATTACAACTAGCCAAAAACATTCAGTACTTC.

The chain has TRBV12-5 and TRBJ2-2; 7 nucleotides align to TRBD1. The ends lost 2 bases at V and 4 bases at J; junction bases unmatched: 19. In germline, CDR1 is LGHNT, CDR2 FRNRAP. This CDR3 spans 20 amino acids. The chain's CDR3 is CASGLILHDPGQRFTGELFF. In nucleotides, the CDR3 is TGTGCTAGTGGTTTGATTTTACATGATCCGGGACAGAGATTCACCGGGGAGCTGTTTTTT.

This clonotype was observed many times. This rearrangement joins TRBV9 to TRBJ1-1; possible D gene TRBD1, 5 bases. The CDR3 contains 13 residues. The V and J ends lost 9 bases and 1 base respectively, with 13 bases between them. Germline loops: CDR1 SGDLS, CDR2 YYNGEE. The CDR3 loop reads CATTPGGNTEAFF. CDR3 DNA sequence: TGTGCCACCACCCCGGGGGGGAACACTGAAGCTTTCTTT.

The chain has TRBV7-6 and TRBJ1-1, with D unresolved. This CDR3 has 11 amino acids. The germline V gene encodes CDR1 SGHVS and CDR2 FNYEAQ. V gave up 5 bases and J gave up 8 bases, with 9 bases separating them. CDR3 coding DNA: TGTGCCAGCAGCCCCAACAGCGAAGCTTTCTTT. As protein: CASSPNSEAFF.

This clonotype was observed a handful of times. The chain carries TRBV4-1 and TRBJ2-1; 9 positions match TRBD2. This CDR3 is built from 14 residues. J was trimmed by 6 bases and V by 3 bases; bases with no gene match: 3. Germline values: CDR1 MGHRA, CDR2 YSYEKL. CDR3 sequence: CASSQGGGVNEQFF. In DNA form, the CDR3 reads TGCGCCAGCAGCCAGGGCGGGGGGGTCAATGAGCAGTTCTTC.

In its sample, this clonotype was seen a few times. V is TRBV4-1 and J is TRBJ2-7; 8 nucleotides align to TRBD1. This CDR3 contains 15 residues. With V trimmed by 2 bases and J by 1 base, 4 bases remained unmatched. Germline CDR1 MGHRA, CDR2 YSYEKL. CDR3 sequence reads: CASSQRTGSSYEQYV. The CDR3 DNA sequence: TGCGCCAGCAGCCAAAGGACAGGGTCTTCCTACGAGCAGTACGTC.

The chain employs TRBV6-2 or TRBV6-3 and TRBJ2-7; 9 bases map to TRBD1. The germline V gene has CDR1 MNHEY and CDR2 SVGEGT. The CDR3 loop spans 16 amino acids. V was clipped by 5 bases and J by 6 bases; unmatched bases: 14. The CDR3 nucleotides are TGTGCCAGCAGTGACCCCCTCCACTTACAGGGGGCCGAGCAGTACGTC. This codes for CASSDPLHLQGAEQYV.

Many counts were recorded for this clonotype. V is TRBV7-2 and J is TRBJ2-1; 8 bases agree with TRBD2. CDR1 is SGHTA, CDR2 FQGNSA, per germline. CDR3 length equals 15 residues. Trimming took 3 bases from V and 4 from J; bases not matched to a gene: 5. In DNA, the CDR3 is TGTGCCAGCAGCTTTACTAGCGGCCCGTACAATGAGCAGTTCTTC. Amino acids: CASSFTSGPYNEQFF.

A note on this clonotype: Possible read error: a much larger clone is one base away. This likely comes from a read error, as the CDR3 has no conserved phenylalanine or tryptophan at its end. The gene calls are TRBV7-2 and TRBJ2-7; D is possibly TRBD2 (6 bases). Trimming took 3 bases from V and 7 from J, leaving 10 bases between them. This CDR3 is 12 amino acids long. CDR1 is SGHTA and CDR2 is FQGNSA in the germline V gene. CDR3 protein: CASSLMGGEQYY. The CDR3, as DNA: TGTGCCAGCAGCTTGATGGGGGGTGAGCAGTACTAC.

In DNA form, the CDR3 reads TGCGCCAGCAGCCAAGATGTAGGCGGGGGGGCAAATGAGCAGTTCTTC. Translated: CASSQDVGGGANEQFF. This rearrangement joins TRBV4-1 to TRBJ2-1, with 9 bases identical to TRBD2. V shed 0 bases, J shed 7 bases, and the junction held 7 bases outside the gene matches. The CDR3 runs to 16 residues. Germline CDR1 and CDR2: MGHRA and YSYEKL.

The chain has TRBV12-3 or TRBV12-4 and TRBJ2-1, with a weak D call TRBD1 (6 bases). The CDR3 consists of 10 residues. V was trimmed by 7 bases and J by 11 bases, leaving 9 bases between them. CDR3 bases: TGTGCCAGCACCGGGACACAGCAGTTCTTC. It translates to CASTGTQQFF.

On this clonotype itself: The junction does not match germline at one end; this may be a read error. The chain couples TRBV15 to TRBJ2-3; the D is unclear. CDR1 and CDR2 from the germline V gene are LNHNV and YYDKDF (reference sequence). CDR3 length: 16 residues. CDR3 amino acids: CATNRDETGRGDTQYF. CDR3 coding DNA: TGTGCCACCAACAGAGACGAGACCGGGCGTGGAGATACGCAGTATTTT.

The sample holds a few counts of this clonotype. CDR3 nucleotide sequence: TGTGCCAGCAGCTTAGCGCCAGGGGCCAGCTACGAGCAGTACTTC. Translation: CASSLAPGASYEQYF. V gene TRBV7-6 combines with J gene TRBJ2-7; D might be TRBD1 (6 bases). CDR1 and CDR2 (germline): SGHVS, FNYEAQ. V shed 0 bases and J shed 3 bases, with 12 bases lying between them. The CDR3 consists of 15 residues.

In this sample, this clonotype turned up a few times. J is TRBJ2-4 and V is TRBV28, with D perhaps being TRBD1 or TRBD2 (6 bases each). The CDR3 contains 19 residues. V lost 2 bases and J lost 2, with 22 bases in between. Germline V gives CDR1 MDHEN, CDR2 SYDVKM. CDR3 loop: CASSLRTIGGRGPKNIQYF. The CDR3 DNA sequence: TGTGCCAGCAGTTTACGCACCATCGGGGGCAGAGGGCCCAAAAACATTCAGTACTTC.

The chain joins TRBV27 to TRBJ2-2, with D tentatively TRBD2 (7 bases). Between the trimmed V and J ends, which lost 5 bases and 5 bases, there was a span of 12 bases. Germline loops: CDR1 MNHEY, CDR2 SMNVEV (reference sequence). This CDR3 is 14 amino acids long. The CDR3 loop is CASSRGGGTGELFF. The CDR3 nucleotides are TGTGCCAGCAGTCGAGGGGGAGGGACCGGGGAGCTGTTTTTT.

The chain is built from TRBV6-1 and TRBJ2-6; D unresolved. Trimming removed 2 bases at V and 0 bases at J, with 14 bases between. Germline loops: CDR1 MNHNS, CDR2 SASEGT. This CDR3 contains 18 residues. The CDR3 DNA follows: TGTGCCAGCAGTGAAAGGAACCGAAAGTACTCTGGGGCCAACGTCCTGACTTTC. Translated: CASSERNRKYSGANVLTF.

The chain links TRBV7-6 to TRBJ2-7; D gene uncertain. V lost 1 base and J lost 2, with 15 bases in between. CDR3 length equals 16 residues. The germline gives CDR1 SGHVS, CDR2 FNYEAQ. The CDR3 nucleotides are TGTGCCAGCAGCTTAGATCCTGGGGTTGGGCCCTACGAGCAGTACTTC. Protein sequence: CASSLDPGVGPYEQYF.

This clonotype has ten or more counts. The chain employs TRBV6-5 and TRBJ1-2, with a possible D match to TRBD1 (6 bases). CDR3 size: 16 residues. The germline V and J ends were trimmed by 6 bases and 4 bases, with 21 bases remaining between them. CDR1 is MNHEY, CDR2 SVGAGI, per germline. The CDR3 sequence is CASRQSLLGQSYGYTF. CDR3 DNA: TGTGCCAGCAGACAATCCCTCCTAGGACAGTCCTATGGCTACACCTTC.

CDR3 sequence: CASRAGQGMAFF. Written as DNA, the CDR3 is TGTGCCAGCCGGGCGGGACAGGGAATGGCTTTCTTT. V is TRBV7-9 and J is TRBJ1-1; 9 bases match TRBD1. This CDR3 is 12 amino acids long. The J segment lost 11 bases and the V segment lost 8 bases, leaving 9 bases of the junction unmatched. Germline CDR1 is SEHNR and CDR2 is FQNEAQ (reference sequence).

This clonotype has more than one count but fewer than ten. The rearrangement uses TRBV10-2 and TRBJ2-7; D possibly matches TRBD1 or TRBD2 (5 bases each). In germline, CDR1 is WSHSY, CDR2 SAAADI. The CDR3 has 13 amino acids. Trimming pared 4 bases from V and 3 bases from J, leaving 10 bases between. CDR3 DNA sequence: TGCGCCAGCAGTGTCGCTGGGGGCTACGAGCAGTACGTC. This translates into CASSVAGGYEQYV.

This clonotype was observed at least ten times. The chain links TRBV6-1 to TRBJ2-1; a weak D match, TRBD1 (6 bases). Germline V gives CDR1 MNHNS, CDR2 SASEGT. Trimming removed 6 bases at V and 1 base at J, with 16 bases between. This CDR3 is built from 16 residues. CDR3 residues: CASSPDSVGSYNEQFF. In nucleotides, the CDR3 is TGTGCCAGCAGCCCGGACAGTGTAGGGTCCTACAATGAGCAGTTCTTC.

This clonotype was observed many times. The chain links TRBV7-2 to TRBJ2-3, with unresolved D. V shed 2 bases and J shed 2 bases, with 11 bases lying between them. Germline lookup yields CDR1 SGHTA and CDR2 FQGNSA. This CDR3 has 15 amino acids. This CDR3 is CASSLNPKFTDTQYF. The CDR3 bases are TGTGCCAGCAGCTTAAACCCCAAATTCACAGATACGCAGTATTTT.

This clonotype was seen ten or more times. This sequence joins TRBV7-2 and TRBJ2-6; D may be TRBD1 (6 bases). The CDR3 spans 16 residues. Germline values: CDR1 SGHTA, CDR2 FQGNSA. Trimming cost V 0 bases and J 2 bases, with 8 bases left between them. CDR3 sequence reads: CASSLAWTAGANVLTF. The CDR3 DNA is TGTGCCAGCAGCTTAGCGTGGACAGCTGGGGCCAACGTCCTGACTTTC.

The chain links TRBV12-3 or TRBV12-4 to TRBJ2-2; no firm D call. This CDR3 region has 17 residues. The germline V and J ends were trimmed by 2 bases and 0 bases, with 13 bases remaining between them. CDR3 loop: CASSLSVWASNTGELFF. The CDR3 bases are TGTGCCAGCAGTTTATCTGTGTGGGCCTCGAACACCGGGGAGCTGTTTTTT.

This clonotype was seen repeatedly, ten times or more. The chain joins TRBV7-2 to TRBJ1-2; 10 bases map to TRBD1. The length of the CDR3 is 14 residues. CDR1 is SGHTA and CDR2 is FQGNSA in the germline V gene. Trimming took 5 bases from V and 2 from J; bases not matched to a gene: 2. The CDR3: CASSRQGANYGYTF. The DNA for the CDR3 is TGTGCCAGCAGCAGACAGGGGGCGAACTATGGCTACACCTTC.